The 9 T cell receptor beta chains below were found in one sample sequenced in a study of radiotherapy plus CTLA-4 blockade in lung cancer. This table comes from immunoSEQ multiplex PCR, and its TCRdb copy is limited to in-frame clones, with some not included. The sample contains about 90,000 clones, about 85% of which appear only once. Here the sequenced sample was peripheral blood, taken from a patient treated with radiotherapy plus ipilimumab. The receptor set was obtained from a human donor with non-small cell lung cancer that progressed on radiotherapy plus ipilimumab.

This clone was seen only once. V gene TRBV19 combines with J gene TRBJ1-5, with D unclear. The V and J ends lost 1 base and 0 bases respectively, with 10 bases between them. In germline, CDR1 is LNHDA, CDR2 SQIVND (reference sequence). This CDR3 contains 16 residues. The CDR3 sequence: CASSIAGRYSNQPQHF. CDR3 nucleotide sequence: TGTGCCAGTAGTATAGCAGGACGGTATAGCAATCAGCCCCAGCATTTT.

The CDR3, as DNA: TGTGCCAGCAGCCTAAAGTGGTCTGGCTACACCTTC. Its protein is CASSLKWSGYTF. The chain joins TRBV14 to TRBJ1-2, with D unresolved. Germline assignment: CDR1 SGHDN and CDR2 FVKESK. Trimming shortened V by 4 bases and J by 7 bases, and 10 bases separated the two germline ends. The CDR3 is made up of 12 amino acids.

The chain is built from TRBV18 and TRBJ2-3, with 14 nucleotides matching TRBD2. J gave up 3 bases and V 5 bases, and 16 bases lay outside the gene matches. The CDR3 spans 20 residues. The germline V gene has CDR1 KGHSH and CDR2 LQKENI. This CDR3 is CASSGDTGTSGSGATDTQYF. The DNA of the CDR3 is TGTGCCAGCTCAGGGGACACCGGGACTAGCGGGAGTGGAGCGACAGATACGCAGTATTTT.

The chain recombines TRBV5-1 with TRBJ1-2; 10 bases line up with TRBD1. The V and J ends lost 4 bases and 0 bases, in that order; junction bases with no gene match: 9. The CDR3 totals 17 residues. The germline V gene has CDR1 SGHRS and CDR2 YFSETQ. CDR3 protein: CASSTTGGKGSNYGYTF. CDR3 nucleotides: TGCGCCAGCAGCACGACAGGGGGCAAAGGATCTAACTATGGCTACACCTTC.

Only one count was recorded for this clone. J is TRBJ2-2 and V is TRBV5-1; D unresolved. The V end was cut by 0 bases, the J end by 1 base, with 7 bases between. Germline V gene lookup returns CDR1 SGHRS and CDR2 YFSETQ. The CDR3 is 15 residues long. CDR3 nucleotide sequence: TGCGCCAGCAGCTTGGCCGGGCGGAACACCGGGGAGCTGTTTTTT. As protein: CASSLAGRNTGELFF.

The V call is TRBV5-4, the J call TRBJ2-3; TRBD2 matches 7 bases. The CDR3 sequence is 15 residues long. With 1 base clipped from V and 3 bases from J, the junction kept 5 bases outside the gene matches. CDR1 and CDR2 (germline): SGHNT, YYREEE (reference sequence). The CDR3 region is CASSLKDGRTDTQYF. Written as DNA, the CDR3 is TGTGCCAGCAGCTTGAAGGACGGGAGGACAGATACGCAGTATTTT.

This clone appeared once. The genes are TRBV4-1 and TRBJ1-2; D is unresolved. Germline lookup yields CDR1 MGHRA and CDR2 YSYEKL. The length of the CDR3 is 13 residues. The V end was cut by 1 base, the J end by 2 bases, with 5 bases between. DNA of the CDR3: TGCGCCAGCAGCCAAGGGGAGAACTATGGCTACACCTTC. Translation: CASSQGENYGYTF.

The chain links TRBV7-6 to TRBJ1-5; D ambiguous. CDR1 and CDR2 from the germline V gene are SGHVS and FNYEAQ. The CDR3 extends over 13 amino acids. V was clipped by 2 bases and J by 5 bases, with 7 bases between them. The CDR3, as DNA: TGTGCCAGCAGCTTATTCGGGGATCAGCCCCAGCATTTT. Amino acid sequence: CASSLFGDQPQHF.

The chain has TRBV28 and TRBJ2-7, with TRBD1 matching over 11 bases. Germline V gene data show CDR1 as MDHEN and CDR2 as SYDVKM. The ends lost 8 bases at V and 4 bases at J; junction bases unmatched: 4. The CDR3 runs 13 residues. The CDR3 reads CASEGQGEYEQYF. In DNA form, the CDR3 reads TGTGCCAGCGAGGGACAGGGGGAATACGAGCAGTACTTC. Supplemented by reference TRBV28 and TRBJ2-7, the full variable domain reads DVKVTQSSRYLVKRTGEKVFLECVQDMDHENMFWYRQDPGLGLRLIYFSYDVKMKEKGDIPEGYSVSREKKERFSLILESASTNQTSMYLCASEGQGEYEQYFGPGTRLTVT.